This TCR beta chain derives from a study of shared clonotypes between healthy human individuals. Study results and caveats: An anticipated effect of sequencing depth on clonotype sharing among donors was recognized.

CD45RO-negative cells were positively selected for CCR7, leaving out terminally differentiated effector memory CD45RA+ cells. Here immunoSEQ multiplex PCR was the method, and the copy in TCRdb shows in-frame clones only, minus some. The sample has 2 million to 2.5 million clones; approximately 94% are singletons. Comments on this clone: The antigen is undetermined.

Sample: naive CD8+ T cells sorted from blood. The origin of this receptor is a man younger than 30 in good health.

CDR3 amino acids: CASSDMDREDQPQHF. The CDR3 region has the DNA TGTGCCAGCAGTGATATGGACAGGGAGGATCAGCCCCAGCATTTT. The chain links TRBV2 to TRBJ1-5; 8 positions match TRBD1. This CDR3 is built from 15 residues. Germline V gene sequence: CDR1 SNHLY, CDR2 FYNNEI. Unmatched junction bases numbered 6, after V lost 3 bases and J lost 5 bases.